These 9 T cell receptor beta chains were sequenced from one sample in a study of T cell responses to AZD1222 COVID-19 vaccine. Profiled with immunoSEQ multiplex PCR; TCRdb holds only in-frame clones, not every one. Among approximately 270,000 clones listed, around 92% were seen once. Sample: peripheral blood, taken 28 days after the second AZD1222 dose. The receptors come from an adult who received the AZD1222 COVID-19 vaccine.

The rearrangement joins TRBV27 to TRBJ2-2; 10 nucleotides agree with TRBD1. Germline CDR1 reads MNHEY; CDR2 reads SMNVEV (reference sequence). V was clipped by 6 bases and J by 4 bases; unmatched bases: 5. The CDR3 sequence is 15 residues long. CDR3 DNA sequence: TGTGCCAGCAGCCACGGGACAGGGGTCACCGGGGAGCTGTTTTTT. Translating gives CASSHGTGVTGELFF.

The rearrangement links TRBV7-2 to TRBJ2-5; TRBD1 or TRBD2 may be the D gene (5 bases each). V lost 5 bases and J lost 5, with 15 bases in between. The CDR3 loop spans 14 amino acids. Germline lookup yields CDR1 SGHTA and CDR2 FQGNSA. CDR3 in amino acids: CASSPQQGRETQYF. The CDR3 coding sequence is TGTGCCAGCAGCCCGCAGCAGGGACGGGAGACCCAGTACTTC.

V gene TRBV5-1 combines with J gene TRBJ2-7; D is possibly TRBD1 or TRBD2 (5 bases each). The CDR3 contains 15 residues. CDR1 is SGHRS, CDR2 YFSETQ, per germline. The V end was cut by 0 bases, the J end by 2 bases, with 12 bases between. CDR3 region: CASSLGGIGTYEQYF. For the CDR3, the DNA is TGCGCCAGCAGCTTGGGGGGGATCGGCACCTACGAGCAGTACTTC. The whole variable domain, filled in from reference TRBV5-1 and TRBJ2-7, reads KAGVTQTPRYLIKTRGQQVTLSCSPISGHRSVSWYQQTPGQGLQFLFEYFSETQRNKGNFPGRFSGRQFSNSRSEMNVSTLELGDSALYLCASSLGGIGTYEQYFGPGTRLTVT.

The DNA for the CDR3 is TGTGCCAGCAGCTTAAACGGACGGACCTACAATGAGCAGTTCTTC. The encoded protein is CASSLNGRTYNEQFF. The J gene is TRBJ2-1, the V gene TRBV11-2; unclear D gene. V gave up 2 bases and J gave up 2 bases, with 10 bases separating them. CDR1 is SGHAT, CDR2 FQNNGV, per germline. The CDR3 consists of 15 residues. The full variable domain, with the rest looked up from reference TRBV11-2 and TRBJ2-1, is EAGVAQSPRYKIIEKRQSVAFWCNPISGHATLYWYQQILGQGPKLLIQFQNNGVVDDSQLPKDRFSAERLKGVDSTLKIQPAKLEDSAVYLCASSLNGRTYNEQFFGPGTRLTVL.

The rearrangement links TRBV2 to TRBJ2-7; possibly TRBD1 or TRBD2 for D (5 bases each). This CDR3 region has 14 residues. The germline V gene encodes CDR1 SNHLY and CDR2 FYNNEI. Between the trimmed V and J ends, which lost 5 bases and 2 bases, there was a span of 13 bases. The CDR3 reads CASSWETEAYEQYF. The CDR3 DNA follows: TGTGCCAGCAGTTGGGAGACAGAAGCCTACGAGCAGTACTTC. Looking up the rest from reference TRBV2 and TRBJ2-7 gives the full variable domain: EPEVTQTPSHQVTQMGQEVILRCVPISNHLYFYWYRQILGQKVEFLVSFYNNEISEKSEIFDDQFSVERPDGSNFTLKIRSTKLEDSAMYFCASSWETEAYEQYFGPGTRLTVT.

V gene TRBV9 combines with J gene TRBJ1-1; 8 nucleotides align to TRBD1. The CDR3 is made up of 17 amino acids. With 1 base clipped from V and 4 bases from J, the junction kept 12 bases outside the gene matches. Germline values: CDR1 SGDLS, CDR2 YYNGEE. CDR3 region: CASSVTDRVGFATEAFF. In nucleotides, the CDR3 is TGTGCCAGCAGCGTAACGGACAGGGTGGGGTTTGCCACTGAAGCTTTCTTT. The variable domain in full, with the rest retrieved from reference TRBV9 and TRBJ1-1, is DSGVTQTPKHLITATGQRVTLRCSPRSGDLSVYWYQQSLDQGLQFLIQYYNGEERAKGNILERFSAQQFPDLHSELNLSSLELGDSALYFCASSVTDRVGFATEAFFGQGTRLTVV.

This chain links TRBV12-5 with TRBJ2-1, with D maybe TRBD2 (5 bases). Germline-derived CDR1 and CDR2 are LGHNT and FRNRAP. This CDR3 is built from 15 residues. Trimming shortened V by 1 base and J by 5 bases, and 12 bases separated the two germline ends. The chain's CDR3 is CASGLGAPGDNEQFF. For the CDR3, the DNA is TGTGCTAGTGGTTTGGGGGCCCCCGGGGACAATGAGCAGTTCTTC.

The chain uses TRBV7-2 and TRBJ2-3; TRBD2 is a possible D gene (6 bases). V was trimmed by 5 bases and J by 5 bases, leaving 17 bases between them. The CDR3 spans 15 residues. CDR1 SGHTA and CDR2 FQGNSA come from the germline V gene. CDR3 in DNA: TGTGCCAGCAGCGTAACCGGGGAGGTGGGAGATACGCAGTATTTT. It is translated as CASSVTGEVGDTQYF.

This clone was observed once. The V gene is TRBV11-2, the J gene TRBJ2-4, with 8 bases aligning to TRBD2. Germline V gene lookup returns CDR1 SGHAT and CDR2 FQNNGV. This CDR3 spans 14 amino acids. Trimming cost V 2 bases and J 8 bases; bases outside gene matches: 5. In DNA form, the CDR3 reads TGTGCCAGCAGCTTAATGCTCGGGGGGGACATTCAGTACTTC. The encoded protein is CASSLMLGGDIQYF. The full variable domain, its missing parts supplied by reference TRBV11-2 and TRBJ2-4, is EAGVAQSPRYKIIEKRQSVAFWCNPISGHATLYWYQQILGQGPKLLIQFQNNGVVDDSQLPKDRFSAERLKGVDSTLKIQPAKLEDSAVYLCASSLMLGGDIQYFGAGTRLSVL.